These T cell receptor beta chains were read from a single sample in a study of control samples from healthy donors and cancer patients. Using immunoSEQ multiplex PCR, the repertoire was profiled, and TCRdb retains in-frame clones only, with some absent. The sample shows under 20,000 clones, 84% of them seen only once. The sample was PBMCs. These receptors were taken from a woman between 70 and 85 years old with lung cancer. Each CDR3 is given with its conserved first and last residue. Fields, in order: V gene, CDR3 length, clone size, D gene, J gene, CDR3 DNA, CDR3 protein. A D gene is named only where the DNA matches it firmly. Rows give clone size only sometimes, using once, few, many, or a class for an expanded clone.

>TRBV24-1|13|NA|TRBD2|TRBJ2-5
TGTGCCACCAGTCTAGCGGGGACGGAGACCCAGTACTTC
CATSLAGTETQYF
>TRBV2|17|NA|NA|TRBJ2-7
TGTGCCAGCAGTGAGCTGAGGGGGGGCGGGAGTGGCTACGAGCAGTACTTC
CASSELRGGGSGYEQYF
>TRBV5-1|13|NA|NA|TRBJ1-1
TGCGCCACCAGGACGGAGATGAACACTGAAGCTTTCTTT
CATRTEMNTEAFF
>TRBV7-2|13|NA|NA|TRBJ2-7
TGTGCCAGCAGCTCCAACGGGATTTACGAGCAGTACTTC
CASSSNGIYEQYF
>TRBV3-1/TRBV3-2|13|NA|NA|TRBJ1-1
TGTGCCAGCAGCCAATACCCGGACACTGAAGCTTTCTTT
CASSQYPDTEAFF
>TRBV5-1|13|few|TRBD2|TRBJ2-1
TGCGCCAGCAGCCTAGGGACTAGCGATGAGCAGTTCTTC
CASSLGTSDEQFF
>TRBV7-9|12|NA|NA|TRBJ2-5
TGTGCCAGCAACGGGGAAGGGGAGACCCAGTACTTC
CASNGEGETQYF
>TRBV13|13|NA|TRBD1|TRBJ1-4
TGTGCCAGCAGCTCCAGGGGACAGGAAAAACTGTTTTTT
CASSSRGQEKLFF
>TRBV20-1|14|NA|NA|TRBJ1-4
TGCAGTGCTAGTCCCCGGCGGGTTAATGAAAAACTGTTTTTT
CSASPRRVNEKLFF
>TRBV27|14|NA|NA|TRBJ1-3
TGTGCCAGCAGGGGGCTCGACTCTGGAAACACCATATATTTT
CASRGLDSGNTIYF
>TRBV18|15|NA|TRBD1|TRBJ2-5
TGTGCCAGCTCAGCCCGGACAGGGGGCGAAGAGACCCAGTACTTC
CASSARTGGEETQYF
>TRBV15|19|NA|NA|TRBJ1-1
TGTGCCACCAGGTACTACGGCTTCAACCAACCTTACACGAACACTGAAGCTTTCTTT
CATRYYGFNQPYTNTEAFF
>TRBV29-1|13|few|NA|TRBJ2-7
TGCAGCGTTGAGGGGGAGACCTCCTACGAGCAGTACTTC
CSVEGETSYEQYF
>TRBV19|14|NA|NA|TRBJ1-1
TGTGCCAGTAGTTCACAGGGTCTTGGCACTGAAGCTTTCTTT
CASSSQGLGTEAFF
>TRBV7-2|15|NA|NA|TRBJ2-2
TGTGCCAGCAGCTTCGGGCTAGCCACAACCGGGGAGCTGTTTTTT
CASSFGLATTGELFF
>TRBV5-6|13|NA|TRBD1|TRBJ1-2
TGTGCCAGCAGCTCGGGACAGTTCTATGGCTACACCTTC
CASSSGQFYGYTF
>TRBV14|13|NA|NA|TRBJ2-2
TGTGCCAGCAGCCAAGCAGGGAGTGGGGAGCTGTTTTTT
CASSQAGSGELFF
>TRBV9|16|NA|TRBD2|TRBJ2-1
TGTGCCAGCAGCTCAACTAGCGGAGCCCCCTACAATGAGCAGTTCTTC
CASSSTSGAPYNEQFF
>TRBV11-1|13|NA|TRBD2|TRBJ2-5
TGTGCCAGCAGCCGGGGACTACAAGAGACCCAGTACTTC
CASSRGLQETQYF
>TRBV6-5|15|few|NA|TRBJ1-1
TGTGCCACTTTTTTTCGAGGCACCCTGGACACTGAAGCTTTCTTT
CATFFRGTLDTEAFF
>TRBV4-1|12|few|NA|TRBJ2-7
TGCGCCAGCAGTCCCGACGGATACGAGCAGTACTTC
CASSPDGYEQYF
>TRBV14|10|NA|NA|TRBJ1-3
TGTGCCAGGAGGGGGGGAACCATATATTTT
CARRGGTIYF
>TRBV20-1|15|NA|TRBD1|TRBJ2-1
TGCAGTGCTAGTGGGGACAGCAGCTCCTACAATGAGCAGTTCTTC
CSASGDSSSYNEQFF
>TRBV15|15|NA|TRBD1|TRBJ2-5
TGTGCCACCAGCAGAGGGGACAGGGGTAAAGAGACCCAGTACTTC
CATSRGDRGKETQYF
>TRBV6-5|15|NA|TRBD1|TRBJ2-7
TGTGCCAGCAGTTACCGCCGGGACAGGGCCTACGAGCAGTACTTC
CASSYRRDRAYEQYF
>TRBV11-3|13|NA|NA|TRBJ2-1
TGTGCCAGCACCCGGACACGTGAGGGGGAGCAGTTCTTC
CASTRTREGEQFF
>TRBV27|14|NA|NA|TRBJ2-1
TGTGCCAGCAGTTTAGCGGGTGAAAACAATGAGCAGTTCTTC
CASSLAGENNEQFF
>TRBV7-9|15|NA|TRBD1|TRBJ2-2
TGTGCCAGCAGGCCGGGACAGGTCAACACCGGGGAGCTGTTTTTT
CASRPGQVNTGELFF
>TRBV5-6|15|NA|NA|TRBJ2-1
TGTGCCAGCAGCTCCGTAGCCCACCCCTACAATGAGCAGTTCTTC
CASSSVAHPYNEQFF
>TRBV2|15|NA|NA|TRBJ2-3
TGTGCCAGCAGTAAAACGGGCCCCAGACGGGATACGCAGTATTTT
CASSKTGPRRDTQYF
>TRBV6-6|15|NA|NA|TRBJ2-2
TGTGCCAGCAGTATACAGGAAGTGGTCACCGGGGAGCTGTTTTTT
CASSIQEVVTGELFF
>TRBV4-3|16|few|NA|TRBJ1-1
TGCGCCAGCAGCCAAGAGGGAGACGTTCGAGGGACTGAAGCTTTCTTT
CASSQEGDVRGTEAFF
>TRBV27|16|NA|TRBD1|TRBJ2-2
TGTGCCAGCATATCTCCGGGACAGCCGAACACCGGGGAGCTGTTTTTT
CASISPGQPNTGELFF
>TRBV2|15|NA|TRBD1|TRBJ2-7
TGTGCCAGCAGTGAAGTACAGGGGGGAAACTACGAGCAGTACTTC
CASSEVQGGNYEQYF
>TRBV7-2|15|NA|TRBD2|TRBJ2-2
TGTGCCAGCAGCTCACTAGCGGGCCCAGTTGGGGAGCTGTTTTTT
CASSSLAGPVGELFF
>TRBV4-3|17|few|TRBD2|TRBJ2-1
TGCGCCAGCAGCCAAGAACTAGCGGGAGGTATCTACAATGAGCAGTTCTTC
CASSQELAGGIYNEQFF
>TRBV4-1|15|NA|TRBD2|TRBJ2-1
TGCGCCAGCAGCCAAGTCCTAGCGGGGGACAATGAGCAGTTCTTC
CASSQVLAGDNEQFF
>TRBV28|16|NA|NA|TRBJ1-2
TGTGCCAGCAGTGACATCTACAGGGCCCTGAACTATGGCTACACCTTC
CASSDIYRALNYGYTF
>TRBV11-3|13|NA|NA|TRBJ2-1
TGTGCCAGCAGCTTAGATGAAACCAATGAGCAGTTCTTC
CASSLDETNEQFF
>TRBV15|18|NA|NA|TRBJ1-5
TGTGCCACCAGCAGAGGCGGAGGGGGGGTTTATAGCAATCAGCCCCAGCATTTT
CATSRGGGGVYSNQPQHF
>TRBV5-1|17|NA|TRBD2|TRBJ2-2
TGCGCCAGCAGACCGCCGGGACTAGCGGGAGGGCCCGGGGAGCTGTTTTTT
CASRPPGLAGGPGELFF
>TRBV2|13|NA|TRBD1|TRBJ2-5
TGTGCCAGCTTAAGGGACAGAGAAGAGACCCAGTACTTC
CASLRDREETQYF
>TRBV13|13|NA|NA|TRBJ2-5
TGTGCCAGCAGCCGCGGGACAGTAGAGACCCAGTACTTC
CASSRGTVETQYF
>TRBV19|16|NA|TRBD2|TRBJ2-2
TGTGCCAGTAGTCTCCGGACTAGCGGGGGTCCCGGGGAGCTGTTTTTT
CASSLRTSGGPGELFF
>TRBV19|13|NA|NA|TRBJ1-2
TGTGCCAGTAGTACCGCCGGGACAATCGGCTACACCTTC
CASSTAGTIGYTF
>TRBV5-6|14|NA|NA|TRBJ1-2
TGTGCCAGCAGCTTTGGCAGGGCCGTCTATGGCTACACCTTC
CASSFGRAVYGYTF
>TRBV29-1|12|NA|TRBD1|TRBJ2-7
TGCAGCGGCGGACAGGGGGCTGGGGAGCAGTACTTC
CSGGQGAGEQYF
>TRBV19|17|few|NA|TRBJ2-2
TGTGCCAGTAGTATCACCGTATTAAGGGAAAACACCGGGGAGCTGTTTTTT
CASSITVLRENTGELFF
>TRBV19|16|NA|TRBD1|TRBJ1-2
TGTGCCAGTAGTACATACGAACAGGGGCGAAACTATGGCTACACCTTC
CASSTYEQGRNYGYTF
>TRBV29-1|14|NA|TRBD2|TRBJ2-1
TGCAGCGTTAGAGCGGGGGGTACCTACAATGAGCAGTTCTTC
CSVRAGGTYNEQFF
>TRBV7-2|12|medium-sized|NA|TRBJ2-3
TGTGCCAGCAGCTCTAGCACAGATACGCAGTATTTT
CASSSSTDTQYF
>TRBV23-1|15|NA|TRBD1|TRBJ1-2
TGCGCCAGCGGGGAGACAGGGAGGGGTTTCTATGGCTACACCTTC
CASGETGRGFYGYTF
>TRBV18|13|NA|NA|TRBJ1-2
TGTGCCAGCTCACCCCTTGTAGGGGCCGGCTACACCTTC
CASSPLVGAGYTF
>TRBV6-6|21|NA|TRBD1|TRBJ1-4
TGTGCCAGCAGTCCGAATCACCCGGGACAGGGCTTTCAAAAGGCTAATGAAAAACTGTTTTTT
CASSPNHPGQGFQKANEKLFF
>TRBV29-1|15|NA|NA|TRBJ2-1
TGCAGCGTTCTTCCTGCGGTCGTTATCTACAATGAGCAGTTCTTC
CSVLPAVVIYNEQFF
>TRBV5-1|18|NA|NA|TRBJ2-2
TGCGCCAGCAGCTTGGGGACTAACATCCTTCTGAACACCGGGGAGCTGTTTTTT
CASSLGTNILLNTGELFF
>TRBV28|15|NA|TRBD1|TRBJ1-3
TGTGCCAGCATCGAGACAGGGATGCGTGGAAACACCATATATTTT
CASIETGMRGNTIYF
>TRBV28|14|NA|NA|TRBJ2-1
TGTGCCAGCAGTTTATGGGCTAGCGATAATGAGCAGTTCTTC
CASSLWASDNEQFF
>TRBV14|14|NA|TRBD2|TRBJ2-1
TGTGCCAGCAGCCCGGGACTAGCTTACAATGAGCAGTTCTTC
CASSPGLAYNEQFF